The 23 T cell receptor beta chains presented below share a single source sample, sequenced in a study of identical twins. Using its own MiXCR run on the 5' RACE reads, TCRdb lists one record per CDR3 protein. Here the sample spans roughly 540,000 distinct CDR3 sequences, 20% to 25% being singletons. This sample also belongs to another study, concerning T cells expressing NK-cell markers.

Material: CD4+ T cells sorted from blood. The origin of the receptors is a woman under 30 in good health.

V and J are TRBV20-1 and TRBJ1-1; no definite D call. The CDR3 is 12 residues long. CDR1 and CDR2 (germline): DFQATT, SNEGSKA (reference sequence). V was pared by 0 bases and J by 9 bases, with 11 bases between. The CDR3 protein is CSARDRQRKAFF. The CDR3 DNA reads TGCAGTGCTAGAGATCGACAAAGAAAAGCTTTCTTT.

The genes are TRBV6-4 and TRBJ2-1; the match to TRBD2 covers 12 bases. The CDR3 has 15 residues. CDR1 MRHNA and CDR2 SNTAGT come from the germline V gene. Trimming removed 3 bases from V and 8 bases from J; junction bases left unmatched: 5. The chain's CDR3 is CASSELAGGPDEQFF. CDR3 DNA sequence: TGTGCCAGCAGTGAGCTAGCGGGGGGGCCTGATGAGCAGTTCTTC.

A few counts support this clonotype. J is TRBJ1-5 and V is TRBV12-3 or TRBV12-4; TRBD1 is a possible D gene (5 bases). The CDR3 has 14 amino acids. Trimming cost V 3 bases and J 9 bases, with 15 bases left between them. The CDR3 is CASSLVAGIRPQHF. The CDR3 region has the DNA TGTGCCAGCAGTTTGGTTGCAGGGATAAGGCCCCAGCATTTT.

V usage is TRBV24-1 and J usage is TRBJ2-3; 9 nucleotides line up with TRBD1. The CDR3 extends over 16 amino acids. The trim removed 5 bases at V and 8 bases at J, leaving 13 bases unmatched. The germline CDR1 and CDR2 sequences are KGHDR and SFDVKD. The CDR3 nucleotides read TGTGCCACCAGTGGTCCAGGGACAGGGAAGGGTGCTACGCAGTATTTT. Translating gives CATSGPGTGKGATQYF.

This clonotype was picked up a small number of times. The V call is TRBV29-1, the J call TRBJ2-3; 7 positions match TRBD2. V shed 4 bases and J 0 bases; nucleotides not matched to a gene: 7. The CDR3 length is 15 residues. CDR1 and CDR2 from the germline V gene are SQVTM and ANQGSEA. CDR3 in amino acids: CSVGGSRESTDTQYF. The CDR3 DNA reads TGCAGCGTTGGGGGATCGCGGGAGAGCACAGATACGCAGTATTTT.

V and J are TRBV9 and TRBJ2-7, with 8 bases aligning to TRBD2. V shed 4 bases, J shed 5 bases, and the junction held 8 bases outside the gene matches. There are 14 residues in the CDR3. CDR1 and CDR2 (germline): SGDLS, YYNGEE. Here the CDR3 reads CASSPTAGENEQYF. In DNA form, the CDR3 reads TGTGCCAGCAGCCCCACAGCGGGGGAGAACGAGCAGTACTTC.

The rearrangement uses TRBV4-3 and TRBJ2-1, with 8 bases fitting TRBD2. With V trimmed by 3 bases and J by 8 bases, 12 bases remained unmatched. The length of the CDR3 is 16 residues. Germline V gene data show CDR1 as LGHNA and CDR2 as YSLEER. This chain's CDR3 is CASSQRRAGVSHEQFF. The CDR3 bases are TGCGCCAGCAGCCAGAGGAGAGCGGGAGTATCCCATGAGCAGTTCTTC.

Of note for this clonotype: Since a much larger clone is just one base distant, this may be a read error. The rearrangement links TRBV20-1 to TRBJ2-1; D unclear. CDR1 is DFQATT and CDR2 is SNEGSKA in the germline V gene (reference sequence). The CDR3 length is 12 residues. In DNA form, the CDR3 reads TGCAGTTCTAGAATAACAACGGATGAGCAGTTCTTC. Translating gives CSSRITTDEQFF.

In its sample, this clonotype was seen a few times. The rearrangement joins TRBV12-3 or TRBV12-4 to TRBJ1-2, with 9 bases matching TRBD1. Unmatched junction bases numbered 12, after V lost 5 bases and J lost 5 bases. The CDR3 is 16 amino acids. CDR3 sequence (DNA): TGTGCCAGCAGTCCGCAACAGGGGGCGTATATGTATGGCTACACCTTC. This translates into CASSPQQGAYMYGYTF.

The genes are TRBV20-1 and TRBJ2-7; D possibly matches TRBD1 or TRBD2 (5 bases each). The CDR3 contains 16 residues. The V gene's germline CDR1 is DFQATT and CDR2 SNEGSKA (reference sequence). V lost 3 bases and J lost 4, with 22 bases in between. CDR3 coding DNA: TGCAGTGCTAGTTGGGGGATGGGCGGGTCCTTTTACGAGCAGTACTTC. This translates into CSASWGMGGSFYEQYF.

This rearrangement joins TRBV19 to TRBJ2-1; 7 bases match TRBD2. CDR3 length: 15 residues. The germline CDR1 and CDR2 sequences are LNHDA and SQIVND (reference sequence). With 5 bases clipped from V and 9 bases from J, the junction kept 13 bases outside the gene matches. The CDR3 DNA reads as TGTGCCAGTAGTCGGGCGGTAGTTGGGGAGGGTGAGCAGTTCTTC. It yields the protein CASSRAVVGEGEQFF. Filled out from reference TRBV19 and TRBJ2-1, the complete variable domain reads DGGITQSPKYLFRKEGQNVTLSCEQNLNHDAMYWYRQDPGQGLRLIYYSQIVNDFQKGDIAEGYSVSREKKESFPLTVTSAQKNPTAFYLCASSRAVVGEGEQFFGPGTRLTVL.

This chain links TRBV20-1 with TRBJ1-1; TRBD1 is a possible D gene (5 bases). Germline CDR1 and CDR2: DFQATT and SNEGSKA (reference sequence). Trimming cost V 5 bases and J 4 bases, with 17 bases left between them. The CDR3 consists of 14 residues. The CDR3 sequence is CSAPPGGWGTEAFF. The CDR3 DNA reads TGCAGTGCTCCCCCTGGGGGGTGGGGCACTGAAGCTTTCTTT.

This clonotype was counted a few times. The V call is TRBV6-1, the J call TRBJ1-2, with D maybe TRBD1 (5 bases). Trimming removed 3 bases from V and 8 bases from J, with 13 bases in between. The CDR3 length is 13 residues. Germline-derived CDR1 and CDR2 are MNHNS and SASEGT. CDR3 residues: CASSERGTDGYTF. CDR3 nucleotides: TGTGCCAGCAGTGAGAGGGGCACAGACGGCTACACCTTC.

This clonotype showed up just a few times. This rearrangement joins TRBV12-3 or TRBV12-4 to TRBJ2-1; D not certain. The CDR3 runs to 16 residues. The germline V and J ends were trimmed by 6 bases and 1 base, with 16 bases remaining between them. CDR3 DNA sequence: TGTGCCAGCAGCCTCTTGCGGCTTCGATCCTACAATGAGCAGTTCTTC. Amino acids: CASSLLRLRSYNEQFF.

This chain connects TRBV20-1 to TRBJ2-5, with D uncertain. Trimming stripped 8 bases from V and 5 bases from J, with 12 bases between. Germline values: CDR1 DFQATT, CDR2 SNEGSKA (reference sequence). This CDR3 has 11 amino acids. The CDR3 nucleotides read TGCAGTCACCAAGGATGGGAGACCCAGTACTTC. Protein product: CSHQGWETQYF.

This clonotype was observed many times. The chain couples TRBV7-3 to TRBJ2-1; D unclear. Germline CDR1 SGHTA, CDR2 FQGTGA. V was pared by 5 bases and J by 2 bases, with 10 bases between. This CDR3 is 14 amino acids long. The CDR3 sequence: CASSASYPYNEQFF. CDR3 nucleotides: TGTGCCAGCAGCGCTAGTTACCCCTACAATGAGCAGTTCTTC.

The CDR3: CASSRGYRETQYF. As DNA, the CDR3 is TGTGCCAGCTCCAGAGGGTATCGAGAGACCCAGTACTTC. The rearrangement links TRBV6-1 to TRBJ2-5; tentatively, D is TRBD2 (5 bases). The CDR3 has 13 residues. Germline CDR1 and CDR2: MNHNS and SASEGT. Trimming stripped 8 bases from V and 4 bases from J, with 14 bases between.

Comments on this clonotype: A much larger clone sits a single nucleotide away, making a read error possible. This chain connects TRBV5-1 to TRBJ1-3, with unresolved D. This CDR3 is built from 14 residues. CDR1 SGHRS and CDR2 YFSETQ come from the germline V gene. The ends were cut back, 1 base at V and 4 bases at J, with 9 bases in the middle. The DNA for the CDR3 is TGCGCCAGCAGCTTGTCCGGGTACGGAAACACCATATATTTT. Protein product: CASSLSGYGNTIYF.

This sequence joins TRBV20-1 and TRBJ2-5; a weak D match, TRBD2 (6 bases). Trimming cost V 3 bases and J 2 bases, with 13 bases left between them. The germline V gene encodes CDR1 DFQATT and CDR2 SNEGSKA (reference sequence). This CDR3 region has 14 residues. CDR3 loop: CSASRLGLQETQYF. CDR3 in DNA: TGCAGTGCTAGCCGGCTGGGACTTCAAGAGACCCAGTACTTC.

This clonotype was recorded at least ten times. The chain has TRBV20-1 and TRBJ1-1; possibly TRBD1 for D (5 bases). The CDR3 has 15 amino acids. Trimming stripped 1 base from V and 4 bases from J, with 16 bases between. CDR1 is DFQATT, CDR2 SNEGSKA, per germline (reference sequence). The CDR3 DNA follows: TGCAGTGCTAGAGGGGCTCGGAGACAGTTCACTGAAGCTTTCTTT. This sequence encodes CSARGARRQFTEAFF.

This clonotype was recorded a few times. The V and J genes are TRBV20-1 and TRBJ1-1; 8 bases are a match to TRBD1. Germline-derived CDR1 and CDR2 are DFQATT and SNEGSKA (reference sequence). After removal of 3 bases from V and 4 bases from J, the junction contained 4 bases not matched to a gene. This CDR3 has 13 residues. CDR3 loop: CSARVQGGTEAFF. DNA for the CDR3: TGCAGTGCTAGGGTACAGGGGGGCACTGAAGCTTTCTTT.

The DNA of the CDR3 is TGCGCCAGCAGCTGGGGGGGCGGCTCCCCGGGGGAAGAGACCCAGTACTTC. It encodes CASSWGGGSPGEETQYF. V and J are TRBV5-1 and TRBJ2-5, with a possible D match to TRBD2 (7 bases). V shed 3 bases and J shed 3 bases, with 21 bases lying between them. The CDR3 has 17 residues. Germline CDR1 is SGHRS and CDR2 is YFSETQ.

This clonotype was seen only a few times. The chain carries TRBV20-1 and TRBJ2-1, with D unclear. The CDR3 sequence is 16 residues long. Germline CDR1 DFQATT, CDR2 SNEGSKA (reference sequence). V lost 0 bases and J 0 bases, leaving 12 bases between the germline ends. The CDR3 is CSARDLGINSYNEQFF. In DNA, the CDR3 is TGCAGTGCTAGAGATCTGGGGATAAACTCCTACAATGAGCAGTTCTTC.